These T cell receptor beta chains were read from a single sample in a study of T cells in Graves' hyperthyroidism and ophthalmopathy. TCRdb re-called the multiplex PCR reads with MiXCR, one entry per CDR3 protein. This repertoire shows more than 600,000 distinct CDR3 sequences, about 17% found once; its top ten account for around 8.1%. Input material: blood. These receptor sequences come from a man aged 18 to 29 with Graves' hyperthyroidism. Both conserved end residues are part of each CDR3. Each record gives: V gene, clone size, J gene, D gene, CDR3 DNA, CDR3 protein. The D gene is left open where the match is weak. Size values are once, few and many counts, or a class for expanded clones, and some rows have none.

V: TRBV11-1; size: -; J: TRBJ2-3; D: -; DNA: TGTGCCAGCACCCCCCGGTGGAGGGGGGGAACAGGTACGCAGTATTTT; CDR3: CASTPRWRGGTGTQYF
V: TRBV10-1; size: few; J: TRBJ2-3; D: -; DNA: TGCGCCAGCGGTTTGAGGTTAAGATTTCAAGACTCAGATACGCAGTATTTT; CDR3: CASGLRLRFQDSDTQYF
V: TRBV12-3/TRBV12-4; size: many; J: TRBJ2-1; D: TRBD1; DNA: TGTGCCAGCAGTTTTGCCCCGGACAGGCCATACAATGAGCAGTTCTTC; CDR3: CASSFAPDRPYNEQFF
V: TRBV2; size: few; J: TRBJ2-5; D: -; DNA: TGTGCCAGCAGTGAAGCGGCAGTTCAAGAGGCCCAGTACTTC; CDR3: CASSEAAVQEAQYF
V: TRBV29-1; size: -; J: TRBJ2-7; D: TRBD2; DNA: TGCAGCGTTACCGGGACTAGCGGGAGAGCCTACGAGCAGTACTTC; CDR3: CSVTGTSGRAYEQYF
V: TRBV25-1; size: -; J: TRBJ2-5; D: -; DNA: TGTGCCAGCAGTGATGAGTGGGGGGCACAAGAGACCCAGTACTTC; CDR3: CASSDEWGAQETQYF
V: TRBV9; size: few; J: TRBJ2-2; D: TRBD2; DNA: TGTGCCAGCAGTCATAGCGGGAGCGTCCCCGGGGAGCTGTTTTTT; CDR3: CASSHSGSVPGELFF
V: TRBV12-3/TRBV12-4; size: -; J: TRBJ2-7; D: -; DNA: TGTGCCAGCACCCCCGCCCCCGCAGGGAACTACGAGCAGTACTTC; CDR3: CASTPAPAGNYEQYF
V: TRBV12-3/TRBV12-4; size: many; J: TRBJ2-7; D: -; DNA: TGTGCCAGCAGTTTTAGTGCAGGGCGCTACGAGCAGTACTTC; CDR3: CASSFSAGRYEQYF
V: TRBV5-1; size: many; J: TRBJ2-3; D: TRBD2; DNA: TGCGCCAGCAGCTTGGTGCGGGAGGGCCCAGATACGCAGTATTTT; CDR3: CASSLVREGPDTQYF
V: TRBV3-1; size: many; J: TRBJ2-7; D: -; DNA: TGTGCCAGCAGCCACGTGGGATCTCGCTACGAGCAGTACTTC; CDR3: CASSHVGSRYEQYF
V: TRBV28; size: few; J: TRBJ2-3; D: -; DNA: TGTGCCAGCAGCAAAGGACCAGCCACAGATACGCAGTATTTT; CDR3: CASSKGPATDTQYF
V: TRBV30; size: few; J: TRBJ2-5; D: TRBD2; DNA: TGTGCCTGGCAAAAGGCGGGGGGGAAAGAGACCCAGTACTTC; CDR3: CAWQKAGGKETQYF
V: TRBV5-8; size: few; J: TRBJ2-7; D: -; DNA: TGTGCCAGCAGCTTGCTGCGGGACGGATCCTACGAGCAGTACTTC; CDR3: CASSLLRDGSYEQYF
V: TRBV29-1; size: -; J: TRBJ1-2; D: -; DNA: TGCAGCGTAGAACCCAGGGGAGATGGCTACACCTTC; CDR3: CSVEPRGDGYTF
V: TRBV28; size: many; J: TRBJ1-1; D: -; DNA: TGTGCCAGCAGTTTATATCCGGGACATGAAGCTTTCTTT; CDR3: CASSLYPGHEAFF
V: TRBV5-1; size: many; J: TRBJ2-7; D: -; DNA: TGCGCCAGCAGCCCGCGTCCTGGGGGCGGTCACCTACTCGAGCAGTACTTC; CDR3: CASSPRPGGGHLLEQYF
V: TRBV7-9; size: few; J: TRBJ1-4; D: -; DNA: TGTGCCAGCAGCTTAGGAGGGCCACAGGGTGGTGAAAAACTGTTTTTT; CDR3: CASSLGGPQGGEKLFF
V: TRBV6-2/TRBV6-3; size: -; J: TRBJ2-1; D: TRBD2; DNA: TGTGCCAACGCGAAGCGGGAGGGACCCTACAATGAGCAGTTCTTC; CDR3: CANAKREGPYNEQFF
V: TRBV5-8; size: few; J: TRBJ2-5; D: -; DNA: TGTGCCAGCAGCTTGGAGTACGAGACCCAGTACTTC; CDR3: CASSLEYETQYF
V: TRBV10-3; size: -; J: TRBJ2-4; D: TRBD2; DNA: TGTGCCATCAGCTCCGGGACTACCATGCCCCACATTCAGTACTTC; CDR3: CAISSGTTMPHIQYF
V: TRBV20-1; size: few; J: TRBJ1-1; D: -; DNA: TGCAGTGCTAGAGATCCTACGGCGCCCACTGAAGCTTTCTTT; CDR3: CSARDPTAPTEAFF
V: TRBV29-1; size: many; J: TRBJ2-1; D: TRBD1; DNA: TGCAGCGCCCAAACCGACAGGGGAGGGCAGTTCTTC; CDR3: CSAQTDRGGQFF
V: TRBV6-1; size: few; J: TRBJ2-2; D: -; DNA: TGTGCCAGCAGTAAACTGGGGCCCTCGAACACCGGGGAGCTGTTTTTT; CDR3: CASSKLGPSNTGELFF
V: TRBV20-1; size: -; J: TRBJ1-1; D: -; DNA: TGCAGTGCTAGATCCTCGGACGGTGGTACAGCTTTCTTT; CDR3: CSARSSDGGTAFF
V: TRBV11-3; size: -; J: TRBJ2-3; D: -; DNA: TGTGCCAGCAGCTCGCCCACCTTCACAGATACGCAGTATTTT; CDR3: CASSSPTFTDTQYF
V: TRBV28; size: many; J: TRBJ1-5; D: TRBD1; DNA: TGTGCCAGCAGTTTTGTATCAGGGGGGTATCAGCCCCAGCATTTT; CDR3: CASSFVSGGYQPQHF
V: TRBV7-2; size: many; J: TRBJ2-5; D: -; DNA: TGTGCCAGCACCACGGGGGCACAAAGGGAGACCCAGTACTTC; CDR3: CASTTGAQRETQYF
V: TRBV7-8; size: once; J: TRBJ2-3; D: TRBD2; DNA: TGTGCCAGCAGCCCAAGCCGACTAGCGGGCACAGATACGCAGTATTTT; CDR3: CASSPSRLAGTDTQYF
V: TRBV24-1; size: -; J: TRBJ1-2; D: -; DNA: TGTGCCACCAGTGATTACCTAGGAGGCTACACCTTC; CDR3: CATSDYLGGYTF
V: TRBV29-1; size: -; J: TRBJ2-5; D: TRBD2; DNA: TGCAGCGTTGGGCTAGCGGGAGCGGTGGGGGAGACCCAGTACTTC; CDR3: CSVGLAGAVGETQYF
V: TRBV11-2; size: few; J: TRBJ2-2; D: -; DNA: TGTGCCAGCAGCTTAGGGTTGTTGGCAGCCTTGTTCGCGAACACCGGGGAGCTGTTTTTT; CDR3: CASSLGLLAALFANTGELFF
V: TRBV7-9; size: -; J: TRBJ2-7; D: TRBD2; DNA: TGTGCCAGCAGCTCCCCCCCGGGCAGCGGGAGGGCCGGGATCCCCTACGAGCAGTACTTC; CDR3: CASSSPPGSGRAGIPYEQYF
V: TRBV12-3/TRBV12-4; size: few; J: TRBJ1-4; D: -; DNA: TGTGCCAGCAGTTTAGAGTTGTCAGGACTGTTTTTT; CDR3: CASSLELSGLFF
V: TRBV13; size: many; J: TRBJ2-1; D: TRBD2; DNA: TGTGCCAGCGGTTATAGCGGGAGTTCGGCGCAGTTCTTC; CDR3: CASGYSGSSAQFF
V: TRBV24-1; size: -; J: TRBJ2-1; D: TRBD2; DNA: TGTGCCACCAGTGACCCGGGACTAGCGGGCTCCTACAATGAGCAGTTCTTC; CDR3: CATSDPGLAGSYNEQFF
V: TRBV4-3; size: many; J: TRBJ2-3; D: -; DNA: TGCGCCAGCAGCCTAGATATACAAAGCACAGATACGCAGTATTTT; CDR3: CASSLDIQSTDTQYF
V: TRBV11-2; size: -; J: TRBJ2-1; D: TRBD1; DNA: TGTGCCAGCAGCTCGGACAGGGGGAAGTTCTTC; CDR3: CASSSDRGKFF
V: TRBV28; size: -; J: TRBJ1-2; D: -; DNA: TGTGCCAGCAGTTTCTCCGGGCCTAACTATGGCTACACCTTC; CDR3: CASSFSGPNYGYTF
V: TRBV10-3; size: few; J: TRBJ2-1; D: -; DNA: TGTGCCATCAGCCGGGACTACAATGAGCAGTTCTTC; CDR3: CAISRDYNEQFF
V: TRBV9; size: once; J: TRBJ2-2; D: TRBD2; DNA: TGTGCCAGCAGCGTAGCGGGACTAGCGGTCACCGGGGAGCTGTTTTTT; CDR3: CASSVAGLAVTGELFF
V: TRBV4-1; size: many; J: TRBJ2-7; D: -; DNA: TGCGCCAGCAGCCAAGATCATTCCTACGAGCAGTACTTC; CDR3: CASSQDHSYEQYF
V: TRBV4-1; size: -; J: TRBJ2-1; D: TRBD2; DNA: TGCGCCAGCAGCCCTGGGGGGGGAACGGGAAATGAGCAGTTCTTC; CDR3: CASSPGGGTGNEQFF
V: TRBV30; size: few; J: TRBJ2-4; D: -; DNA: TGTGCCTGGAGTCTAGACCGGACAGTCTCAGCCAAAAACATTCAGTACTTC; CDR3: CAWSLDRTVSAKNIQYF
V: TRBV4-3; size: -; J: TRBJ2-7; D: TRBD2; DNA: TGCGCCAGCAGCCGACGGGACTACCAGGGTGACGAGCAGTACTTC; CDR3: CASSRRDYQGDEQYF
V: TRBV11-3; size: many; J: TRBJ2-5; D: -; DNA: TGTGCCAGCAGCTCCTCTTCAGAGACCCAGTACTTC; CDR3: CASSSSSETQYF
V: TRBV15; size: few; J: TRBJ2-5; D: TRBD1; DNA: TGTGCCACCAGCACCCGACAGGGGGGAGAGACCCAGTACTTC; CDR3: CATSTRQGGETQYF
V: TRBV12-3/TRBV12-4; size: -; J: TRBJ2-3; D: -; DNA: TGTGCCAGCAGTTTAGCGCATGGAGCGGTTAGCACAGATACGCAGTATTTT; CDR3: CASSLAHGAVSTDTQYF
V: TRBV28; size: many; J: TRBJ2-2; D: TRBD2; DNA: TGTGCCAGCAGGGCTCTAGCGGGATCGAACACCGGGGAGCTGTTTTTT; CDR3: CASRALAGSNTGELFF
V: TRBV5-1; size: -; J: TRBJ1-2; D: -; DNA: TGCGCCAGCAGCTTGGCCTCCCGGACAGACTATGGCTACACCTTC; CDR3: CASSLASRTDYGYTF
V: TRBV11-3; size: many; J: TRBJ1-1; D: -; DNA: TGTGCCAGCAGTACTTCAAACAGGATGAACACTGAAGCTTTCTTT; CDR3: CASSTSNRMNTEAFF
V: TRBV2; size: many; J: TRBJ2-3; D: -; DNA: TGTGCCAGCACCACCAGGATCCCGACAACCACAGATACGCAGTATTTT; CDR3: CASTTRIPTTTDTQYF
V: TRBV7-6; size: many; J: TRBJ2-7; D: TRBD2; DNA: TGTGCCAGCAGCTTACTCGGACAGGCTACTAGCGGGAACGAGCAGTACTTC; CDR3: CASSLLGQATSGNEQYF